Below, 26 T cell receptor beta chains from the same sample are listed, as sequenced in a study of blood T cell repertoires in COVID-19 (dated by TCRdb to about 2020). The library was made by the immunoSEQ multiplex PCR assay. TCRdb re-hosts the immuneACCESS table, in-frame sequences only. Its copies lack some clones; in the studies checked, an unresolved V gene accounts for under half of them, and the cause for the rest is not known. Recorded for this sample are 150,000 to 250,000 clones; 75% to 90% of them occurred a single time. In total, the top ten clones hold approximately 2.1% of the sample. The sample taken for sequencing was PBMCs or T cells enriched from blood (not recorded which). Every receptor here comes from a woman in her 30s who had recovered from COVID-19.

With respect to this clone: Other DNA sequences in this sample translate to the same CDR3. V and J are TRBV9 and TRBJ1-1; TRBD1 might be the D (6 bases). The germline gives CDR1 SGDLS, CDR2 YYNGEE. The CDR3 runs 15 residues. Trimming left V 0 bases short and J 0 bases short, with 9 bases between. This chain's CDR3 is CASSVGGQLNTEAFF. The CDR3 nucleotides read TGTGCCAGCAGCGTAGGCGGACAGCTGAACACTGAAGCTTTCTTT.

The count of this clone is one. V usage is TRBV4-2 and J usage is TRBJ2-1, with TRBD2 matching over 7 bases. The CDR3 sequence is 17 residues long. V was pared by 0 bases and J by 0 bases, with 5 bases of the junction left unmatched. CDR1 and CDR2 (germline): LGHNA, YNFKEQ. CDR3: CASSQEGGTSSYNEQFF. CDR3 bases: TGTGCCAGCAGCCAAGAGGGGGGGACCTCCTCCTACAATGAGCAGTTCTTC.

The chain carries TRBV7-8 and TRBJ2-1; 9 bases map to TRBD1. V lost 1 base, J lost 6 bases, and 7 bases stayed unmatched. Looked up from germline, CDR1 is SGHVS and CDR2 is FQNEAQ. The CDR3 length is 16 residues. The CDR3 spells CASSLGGTGQGNEQFF. The CDR3 DNA reads TGTGCCAGCAGCTTAGGGGGGACAGGGCAAGGCAATGAGCAGTTCTTC.

The chain has TRBV19 and TRBJ2-2; 7 bases line up with TRBD1. V dropped 1 base and J dropped 2; count of bases not matched to a gene: 1. Germline-derived CDR1 and CDR2 are LNHDA and SQIVND (reference sequence). The CDR3 has 15 residues. In DNA form, the CDR3 reads TGTGCCAGTAGTATAGGACAGGGTAACACCGGGGAGCTGTTTTTT. This translates into CASSIGQGNTGELFF.

This sequence joins TRBV3-1 (or the pseudogene TRBV3-2) and TRBJ2-7; 15 nucleotides align to TRBD2. The CDR3 sequence is 16 residues long. The trim removed 2 bases at V and 2 bases at J, leaving 1 base unmatched. Germline V gene sequence: CDR1 LGHDT, CDR2 YNNKEL (reference sequence). CDR3 nucleotides: TGTGCCAGCAGCCAAAGGACTAGCGGGAGGGCCTACGAGCAGTACTTC. It codes for CASSQRTSGRAYEQYF.

This clone was counted a single time. This rearrangement joins TRBV7-9 to TRBJ1-1; 7 bases agree with TRBD1. Germline lookup yields CDR1 SEHNR and CDR2 FQNEAQ (reference sequence). V gave up 4 bases and J gave up 0 bases; unmatched junction bases: 14. This CDR3 region has 18 residues. CDR3 loop: CASSSPPDRWGMNTEAFF. CDR3 DNA: TGTGCCAGCAGCTCCCCCCCGGACAGGTGGGGCATGAACACTGAAGCTTTCTTT.

The chain uses TRBV7-6 and TRBJ2-2; TRBD2 matches at 10 bases. This CDR3 spans 16 amino acids. V lost 5 bases and J lost 3; bases outside the gene matches: 6. Germline V CDR1 and CDR2: SGHVS, FNYEAQ. CDR3 nucleotide sequence: TGTGCCAGCAGCCGAAGGACTAGCGGAGACACCGGGGAGCTGTTTTTT. The encoded protein is CASSRRTSGDTGELFF.

V gene TRBV15 combines with J gene TRBJ1-2, with D unclear. There are 10 residues in the CDR3. Germline V gene data show CDR1 as LNHNV and CDR2 as YYDKDF (reference sequence). With 3 bases removed from V and 8 bases from J, the gap between germline ends came to 4 bases. CDR3 amino acids: CATSSEGYTF. The DNA for the CDR3 is TGTGCCACCAGCAGTGAGGGCTACACCTTC.

Concerning this clone: Other DNA sequences in this sample translate to the same CDR3. The CDR3 nucleotides read TGTGCCAGCTCACCAGTACAGGGCAATCAGCCCCAGCATTTT. Protein: CASSPVQGNQPQHF. The chain has TRBV18 and TRBJ1-5, with a weak D call TRBD1 (5 bases). Looked up from germline, CDR1 is KGHSH and CDR2 is LQKENI. V dropped 2 bases and J dropped 2 bases, with 7 bases sitting between them. The CDR3 runs to 14 residues.

The chain joins TRBV19 to TRBJ1-2, with 9 bases lining up with TRBD1. CDR3 length: 15 amino acids. Losses at the gene ends were 5 bases for V and 4 bases for J; bases not matched to a gene: 8. In germline, CDR1 is LNHDA, CDR2 SQIVND (reference sequence). CDR3 bases: TGTGCCAGTAGTGCCAACAGGGGGCAAATCTATGGCTACACCTTC. Translated: CASSANRGQIYGYTF.

The sample holds one count of this clone. The chain joins TRBV3-1 (or the pseudogene TRBV3-2) to TRBJ2-3; 11 bases line up with TRBD2. The V gene's germline CDR1 is LGHDT and CDR2 YNNKEL (reference sequence). Trimming took 2 bases from V and 3 from J; bases not matched to a gene: 13. The CDR3 has 19 residues. The CDR3 region has the DNA TGTGCCAGCAGCCAACAGGTACTAGCGGGAGTTTGGGGAACAGATACGCAGTATTTT. It translates to CASSQQVLAGVWGTDTQYF.

The CDR3 loop is CASSFLGGNQPQHF. As DNA, the CDR3 is TGTGCCAGCAGCTTTCTGGGGGGAAATCAGCCCCAGCATTTT. This rearrangement joins TRBV5-6 to TRBJ1-5; a weak D match, TRBD1 (5 bases). The CDR3 runs 14 residues. Germline assignment: CDR1 SGHDT and CDR2 YYEEEE. Between the trimmed V and J ends, which lost 2 bases and 4 bases, there was a span of 10 bases.

This clone was observed a single time. The chain uses TRBV15 and TRBJ1-3; D is unclear. The CDR3 runs to 16 residues. V dropped 0 bases and J dropped 3 bases, with 12 bases sitting between them. Germline CDR1 is LNHNV and CDR2 is YYDKDF (reference sequence). The CDR3 bases are TGTGCCACCAGCAGAGATTCGGCAGGCATTGGAAACACCATATATTTT. Amino acids: CATSRDSAGIGNTIYF. The entire variable domain, with the rest obtained from reference TRBV15 and TRBJ1-3, is as follows: DAMVIQNPRYQVTQFGKPVTLSCSQTLNHNVMYWYQQKSSQAPKLLFHYYDKDFNNEADTPDNFQSRRPNTSFCFLDIRSPGLGDTAMYLCATSRDSAGIGNTIYFGEGSWLTVV.

The chain carries TRBV5-1 and TRBJ2-7; TRBD2 matches 13 bases. Germline V gene lookup returns CDR1 SGHRS and CDR2 YFSETQ. J was trimmed by 2 bases and V by 3 bases; bases with no gene match: 2. The CDR3 contains 15 residues. CDR3 in DNA: TGCGCCAGCAGCTGGGGACTAGCGGGGACCTACGAGCAGTACTTC. Its protein product is CASSWGLAGTYEQYF.

This chain links TRBV18 with TRBJ1-1; a possible D gene is TRBD1 (6 bases). Trimming cost V 4 bases and J 1 base, with 13 bases left between them. The CDR3 runs to 15 residues. Germline V gene sequence: CDR1 KGHSH, CDR2 LQKENI. CDR3 DNA sequence: TGTGCCAGCTCACTACCGACAGGCCCGAACACTGAAGCTTTCTTT. It is translated as CASSLPTGPNTEAFF.

This rearrangement joins TRBV7-2 to TRBJ1-3; unclear D gene. The CDR3 extends over 15 amino acids. The V end lost 5 bases, the J end lost 0 bases, and 11 bases lay between the germline ends. Germline V gene data show CDR1 as SGHTA and CDR2 as FQGNSA. The CDR3 DNA sequence: TGTGCCAGCAGCCTAACCCGCAACTCTGGAAACACCATATATTTT. Translating it yields CASSLTRNSGNTIYF.

CDR3 loop: CASSLMQGARMNTEAFF. The CDR3 DNA is TGTGCCAGCTCCCTCATGCAGGGGGCGAGGATGAACACTGAAGCTTTCTTT. The chain has TRBV18 and TRBJ1-1, with TRBD1 matching over 8 bases. The trim removed 6 bases at V and 0 bases at J, leaving 12 bases unmatched. CDR1 KGHSH and CDR2 LQKENI come from the germline V gene. This CDR3 comprises 17 residues.

The CDR3 sequence is CASSPTGGVNTGELFF. Here the CDR3 DNA reads TGTGCCAGCTCACCAACAGGGGGTGTGAACACCGGGGAGCTGTTTTTT. V is TRBV18 and J is TRBJ2-2, with 8 positions matching TRBD1. The CDR3 length is 16 residues. The germline V gene has CDR1 KGHSH and CDR2 LQKENI. V lost 2 bases and J lost 1; bases outside the gene matches: 3.

DNA of the CDR3: TGTGCCAGCAGTTACTCGCTAGCGGGAGATCGAGGAGAGCAGTACTTC. It encodes CASSYSLAGDRGEQYF. J is TRBJ2-7 and V is TRBV6-5; 10 bases agree with TRBD2. Germline V gene data show CDR1 as MNHEY and CDR2 as SVGAGI. Losses at the gene ends were 0 bases for V and 7 bases for J; bases not matched to a gene: 9. The CDR3 runs to 16 residues.

This chain uses TRBV25-1 with TRBJ1-2; 7 positions agree with TRBD1. The length of the CDR3 is 13 residues. With V trimmed by 4 bases and J by 4 bases, 3 bases remained unmatched. Germline-derived CDR1 and CDR2 are MGHDK and SYGVNS. The CDR3 region has the DNA TGTGCCAGCAGTGCGGGACAGATCTATGGCTACACCTTC. Residues: CASSAGQIYGYTF.

The CDR3 spells CAWGPGLADGEQYF. CDR3 DNA: TGTGCCTGGGGGCCGGGACTAGCGGATGGTGAGCAGTACTTC. The chain recombines TRBV30 with TRBJ2-7, with 11 nucleotides matching TRBD2. Germline V gene data show CDR1 as GTSNPN and CDR2 as SVGIG (reference sequence). The CDR3 runs to 14 residues. The trim removed 5 bases at V and 7 bases at J, leaving 10 bases unmatched.

V usage is TRBV7-6 and J usage is TRBJ2-1; 7 nucleotides align to TRBD1. Germline CDR1 reads SGHVS; CDR2 reads FNYEAQ. The CDR3 sequence is 12 residues long. V lost 5 bases, J lost 8 bases, and 3 bases stayed unmatched. Here the CDR3 DNA reads TGTGCCAGCAGCAAACAGGGGTATGAGCAGTTCTTC. Translated: CASSKQGYEQFF.

The rearrangement links TRBV5-1 to TRBJ1-2; unclear D gene. Trimming shortened V by 1 base and J by 1 base, and 5 bases separated the two germline ends. The CDR3 is 13 residues long. CDR1 and CDR2 from the germline V gene are SGHRS and YFSETQ. CDR3 coding DNA: TGCGCCAGCAGCTTGAGGAGTAACTATGGCTACACCTTC. This gives the protein CASSLRSNYGYTF.

The V and J genes are TRBV6-5 and TRBJ2-7, with 7 bases matching TRBD1. Trimming took 7 bases from V and 0 from J; bases not matched to a gene: 9. The CDR3 consists of 15 residues. CDR1 and CDR2 from the germline V gene are MNHEY and SVGAGI. CDR3 sequence reads: CASTIQGTRSYEQYF. CDR3 coding DNA: TGTGCCAGCACGATACAGGGGACCCGCTCCTACGAGCAGTACTTC.

This chain joins TRBV7-6 and TRBJ2-1; D is unresolved. Germline CDR1 is SGHVS and CDR2 is FNYEAQ. V shed 1 base and J shed 11 bases, with 9 bases lying between them. This CDR3 spans 12 amino acids. CDR3 in amino acids: CASSLVLNKQFF. The CDR3 region has the DNA TGTGCCAGCAGCTTAGTTCTCAACAAGCAGTTCTTC. Filled out from reference TRBV7-6 and TRBJ2-1, the complete variable domain reads GAGVSQSPRYKVTKRGQDVALRCDPISGHVSLYWYRQALGQGPEFLTYFNYEAQQDKSGLPNDRFSAERPEGSISTLTIQRTEQRDSAMYRCASSLVLNKQFFGPGTRLTVL.

The rearrangement joins TRBV30 to TRBJ2-5; the match to TRBD2 covers 9 bases. From germline, CDR1 is GTSNPN and CDR2 SVGIG (reference sequence). V lost 4 bases and J lost 4; bases outside the gene matches: 19. This CDR3 contains 18 residues. The CDR3 nucleotides read TGTGCCTGGACCCAGGGAAGTAGCGGGAGACTATCTTCAGAGACCCAGTACTTC. Translating gives CAWTQGSSGRLSSETQYF.